The 15 T cell receptor beta chains below were found in one sample sequenced in a study of blood T cell repertoires in COVID-19. Only in-frame clones appear in the TCRdb table, and some are missing; sequencing was by immunoSEQ multiplex PCR. The repertoire holds about 210,000 clones, with roughly nine tenths as singletons. Sequences were obtained from peripheral blood. These receptors were taken from a man aged 35 to 55 with acute or convalescent COVID-19.

This sequence joins TRBV7-2 and TRBJ2-7; TRBD2 agrees at 9 bases. Germline V CDR1 and CDR2: SGHTA, FQGNSA. J gave up 3 bases and V 1 base, and 4 bases lay outside the gene matches. The CDR3 runs 15 residues. CDR3 amino acids: CASSLEGLALYEQYF. The CDR3 coding sequence is TGTGCCAGCAGCTTAGAGGGACTAGCTCTCTACGAGCAGTACTTC.

V gene TRBV6-5 combines with J gene TRBJ2-2; TRBD1 might be the D (5 bases). The CDR3 consists of 15 residues. V lost 2 bases and J 1 base, leaving 8 bases between the germline ends. Germline CDR1 reads MNHEY; CDR2 reads SVGAGI. CDR3 in amino acids: CASSYRQLNTGELFF. The CDR3 coding sequence is TGTGCCAGCAGTTACCGACAGCTGAACACCGGGGAGCTGTTTTTT.

This clone came up a few times. The chain couples TRBV7-9 to TRBJ2-5; weak D call: TRBD1 (5 bases). Germline values: CDR1 SEHNR, CDR2 FQNEAQ (reference sequence). This CDR3 has 15 amino acids. Trimming removed 4 bases from V and 2 bases from J, with 14 bases in between. The CDR3 nucleotides read TGTGCCAGCAGCTCGTCCAGGGCCTATCAAGAGACCCAGTACTTC. This codes for CASSSSRAYQETQYF.

The chain joins TRBV28 to TRBJ2-4; D is perhaps TRBD2 (5 bases). Germline loops: CDR1 MDHEN, CDR2 SYDVKM. The CDR3 covers 13 residues. V was cut by 6 bases and J by 1 base, with 7 bases left in between. The CDR3 here is CASSPGAKNIQYF. Here the CDR3 DNA reads TGTGCCAGCAGCCCGGGGGCCAAAAACATTCAGTACTTC.

The chain has TRBV7-3 and TRBJ2-2; TRBD1 aligns across 7 bases. Trimming removed 1 base from V and 2 bases from J; junction bases left unmatched: 7. The germline CDR1 and CDR2 sequences are SGHTA and FQGTGA. The CDR3 length is 17 residues. CDR3 nucleotide sequence: TGTGCCAGCAGCTTAAACCGGGACAGAATAAACACCGGGGAGCTGTTTTTT. Its protein product is CASSLNRDRINTGELFF.

The gene calls are TRBV11-2 and TRBJ1-1, with a weak D call TRBD1 (5 bases). The CDR3 length is 14 residues. Germline assignment: CDR1 SGHAT and CDR2 FQNNGV. V lost 0 bases to trimming and J lost 8 bases, with 13 bases between them. The CDR3 DNA reads TGTGCCAGCAGCTTAGATCCCGGGCAGGGCGAAGCTTTCTTT. Protein sequence: CASSLDPGQGEAFF. The full variable domain, its missing parts supplied by reference TRBV11-2 and TRBJ1-1, is EAGVAQSPRYKIIEKRQSVAFWCNPISGHATLYWYQQILGQGPKLLIQFQNNGVVDDSQLPKDRFSAERLKGVDSTLKIQPAKLEDSAVYLCASSLDPGQGEAFFGQGTRLTVV.

The chain recombines TRBV28 with TRBJ1-3; D is undetermined. The germline V gene encodes CDR1 MDHEN and CDR2 SYDVKM. The CDR3 runs 15 residues. Trimming stripped 1 base from V and 0 bases from J, with 7 bases between. The CDR3 DNA follows: TGTGCCAGCAGTTTATTCAGTGACTCTGGAAACACCATATATTTT. This sequence encodes CASSLFSDSGNTIYF.

The chain couples TRBV6-5 to TRBJ2-1; D call uncertain. Germline V gives CDR1 MNHEY, CDR2 SVGAGI. Trimming took 2 bases from V and 6 from J, leaving 11 bases between them. This CDR3 is 14 amino acids long. CDR3 DNA: TGTGCCAGCAGTTACGATCGTGCCGGCAATGAGCAGTTCTTC. This sequence encodes CASSYDRAGNEQFF.

A single count supports this clone. The rearrangement links TRBV29-1 to TRBJ2-7, with 7 bases aligning to TRBD1. V lost 2 bases, J lost 3 bases, and 7 bases stayed unmatched. CDR3 length: 14 residues. Germline V gene lookup returns CDR1 SQVTM and CDR2 ANQGSEA. CDR3 sequence (DNA): TGCAGCGTTGAACGGCCGGGACAGAACTACGAGCAGTACTTC. It translates to CSVERPGQNYEQYF.

The chain is built from TRBV5-1 and TRBJ2-5; a possible D gene is TRBD1 (5 bases). The V gene's germline CDR1 is SGHRS and CDR2 YFSETQ. V was trimmed by 4 bases and J by 2 bases, leaving 6 bases between them. The CDR3 spans 12 residues. The CDR3 DNA follows: TGCGCCAGCAGCCAGGGTCAAGAGACCCAGTACTTC. Residues: CASSQGQETQYF.

The rearrangement uses TRBV27 and TRBJ2-1; D call uncertain. This CDR3 has 11 residues. V shed 3 bases and J shed 7 bases, with 4 bases lying between them. Germline CDR1 reads MNHEY; CDR2 reads SMNVEV (reference sequence). The CDR3 region has the DNA TGTGCCAGCAGTTTCCTGAATGAGCAGTTCTTC. It encodes CASSFLNEQFF.

In this sample, this clone turned up a few times. This sample also contains other DNA sequences that code for the same CDR3. This chain connects TRBV19 to TRBJ2-7; unclear D gene. CDR1 LNHDA and CDR2 SQIVND come from the germline V gene (reference sequence). This CDR3 comprises 14 residues. The germline V and J ends were trimmed by 0 bases and 2 bases, with 8 bases remaining between them. The CDR3 sequence is CASSIDLGPYEQYF. CDR3 nucleotides: TGTGCCAGTAGTATAGATTTGGGCCCCTACGAGCAGTACTTC.

V usage is TRBV30 and J usage is TRBJ1-2; D is unclear. Trimming took 0 bases from V and 4 from J, leaving 15 bases between them. The CDR3 covers 15 residues. CDR1 is GTSNPN and CDR2 is SVGIG in the germline V gene (reference sequence). The CDR3 loop reads CAWSVGQVYIYGYTF. The CDR3, as DNA: TGTGCCTGGAGTGTTGGTCAGGTTTATATCTATGGCTACACCTTC.

As to this clone: The identical CDR3 is also encoded by other nucleotide sequences in the sample. The rearrangement links TRBV30 to TRBJ1-1; TRBD1 matches at 7 bases. J gave up 4 bases and V 0 bases, and 2 bases lay outside the gene matches. The CDR3 sequence is 13 residues long. CDR1 is GTSNPN, CDR2 SVGIG, per germline (reference sequence). The CDR3 is CAWSVSGGTEAFF. The CDR3 DNA reads as TGTGCCTGGAGTGTATCAGGGGGCACTGAAGCTTTCTTT.

The chain couples TRBV6-2 or TRBV6-3 to TRBJ2-5, with 9 bases lining up with TRBD1. Germline V CDR1 and CDR2: MNHEY, SVGEGT. The CDR3 is 17 residues long. J lost 0 bases, V lost 5 bases, and 10 bases had no gene match. The CDR3 coding sequence is TGTGCCAGCAGTGCACCCTACAGGGGGCCCTACCAAGAGACCCAGTACTTC. Protein: CASSAPYRGPYQETQYF.